This TCR beta chain comes out of a study of cytomegalovirus exposure and HLA in healthy donors. General study points: TCR beta sequences numbering some 17,000 were associated with HLA alleles at 0.05 false discovery rate in a later analysis.

13 Jbeta primers and 60 Vbeta primers were used for the PCR. Sequencing was performed with immunoSEQ multiplex PCR; in TCRdb, only in-frame clones are kept and a portion is missing. The data show 120,000 to 150,000 clones, 61% seen once. A word on this clone: The antigen remains unidentified.

The sequence was obtained from a male donor in good health and CMV-seronegative. The sample taken for sequencing was PBMCs.

The CDR3 loop reads CASSEQQKYNSPLHF. The CDR3 DNA reads TGTGCCAGCAGTGAACAACAAAAGTATAATTCACCCCTCCACTTT. The rearrangement uses TRBV2 and TRBJ1-6, with D unclear. Germline V gives CDR1 SNHLY, CDR2 FYNNEI. V gave up 2 bases and J gave up 4 bases, with 9 bases separating them. This CDR3 has 15 residues.